Following are 2 T cell receptor beta chains from one sample sequenced in a study of cytomegalovirus exposure and HLA in healthy donors. PCR involved 60 Vbeta and 13 Jbeta primers. Only in-frame clones appear in the TCRdb table, and some are missing; sequencing was by immunoSEQ multiplex PCR. Of 180,000 or so clones listed, roughly 87% were seen once; the top ten hold approximately 1.4%. The specimen was PBMCs. The source of these receptors is a middle-aged man in good health and CMV-seronegative.

This chain joins TRBV28 and TRBJ1-4, with 7 bases aligning to TRBD1. V was pared by 7 bases and J by 0 bases, with 8 bases of the junction left unmatched. The germline CDR1 and CDR2 sequences are MDHEN and SYDVKM. The CDR3 has 16 residues. DNA for the CDR3: TGTGCCAGCATGGTAGGGGGCTCGGCAACTAATGAAAAACTGTTTTTT. Translation: CASMVGGSATNEKLFF.

V gene TRBV4-3 combines with J gene TRBJ2-6, with 8 positions matching TRBD1. In germline, CDR1 is LGHNA, CDR2 YSLEER. This CDR3 has 18 amino acids. Losses at the gene ends were 1 base for V and 0 bases for J; bases not matched to a gene: 5. The DNA for the CDR3 is TGCGCCAGCAGCCAAGGACAGGGGTGGGCCTCTGGGGCCAACGTCCTGACTTTC. The encoded protein is CASSQGQGWASGANVLTF.